The 31 T cell receptor beta chains below come from one sample, sequenced in a study of siplizumab effects on memory and regulatory T cells. Clones were sequenced by immunoSEQ multiplex PCR, and TCRdb holds only the in-frame ones, with some missing. Of some 97,000 clones listed, about 91% were seen once; the top ten hold approximately 2.7%. Input material: CD4+ T cells sorted from blood. These receptors were obtained from a human donor in good health. Some clones in this sample may be carry-over from other donors' samples.

This chain connects TRBV30 to TRBJ2-5; D is unresolved. This CDR3 spans 11 amino acids. Germline CDR1 is GTSNPN and CDR2 is SVGIG (reference sequence). V lost 2 bases and J lost 4, with 5 bases in between. CDR3 sequence (DNA): TGTGCCTGGAGTTTGGGAGAGACCCAGTACTTC. This sequence encodes CAWSLGETQYF.

As regards this clone: At one end, the junction sequence differs from germline, possibly due to a read error. V is TRBV29-1 and J is TRBJ1-2; D gene unclear. CDR1 and CDR2 from the germline V gene are SQVTM and ANQGSEA. CDR3 length: 12 amino acids. CDR3 loop: CSVEDLNYGYTF. In nucleotides, the CDR3 is TGCAGCGTAGAAGACCTTAACTATGGCTACACCTTC. The full variable domain, in which reference TRBV29-1 and TRBJ1-2 provide the parts outside the CDR3, is SAVISQKPSRDICQRGTSLTIQCQVDSQVTMMFWYRQQPGQSLTLIATANQGSEATYESGFVIDKFPISRPNLTFSTLTVSNMSPEDSSIYLCSVEDLNYGYTFGSGTRLTVV.

This chain uses TRBV2 with TRBJ1-5; D might be TRBD1 (6 bases). In germline, CDR1 is SNHLY, CDR2 FYNNEI. Trimming removed 10 bases from V and 3 bases from J, with 16 bases in between. This CDR3 comprises 14 residues. Here the CDR3 DNA reads TGTGCCACCAGACAGGTCGGACTCAATCAGCCCCAGCATTTT. Its protein product is CATRQVGLNQPQHF.

The V call is TRBV2, the J call TRBJ2-1; possible D gene TRBD2, 6 bases. V lost 5 bases and J lost 6, with 11 bases in between. CDR3 length: 13 amino acids. Germline assignment: CDR1 SNHLY and CDR2 FYNNEI. Here the CDR3 DNA reads TGTGCCAGCAGTCTGACTAGGAGCAATGAGCAGTTCTTC. Its protein is CASSLTRSNEQFF.

This chain's CDR3 is CASIRDRYTDTQYF. CDR3 nucleotides: TGTGCCAGTATCCGGGACAGATACACAGATACGCAGTATTTT. The chain has TRBV6-1 and TRBJ2-3, with 7 bases aligning to TRBD1. The germline V gene encodes CDR1 MNHNS and CDR2 SASEGT. V lost 9 bases to trimming and J lost 2 bases; unmatched junction nucleotides: 8. The CDR3 spans 14 residues.

Turning to this clone: This sample also contains other DNA sequences that code for the same CDR3. DNA for the CDR3: TGTGCCAGTAGTCCCCCACAGGGGCGCAGCTACGAGCAGTACTTC. Its translation is CASSPPQGRSYEQYF. The V call is TRBV19, the J call TRBJ2-7; 7 nucleotides agree with TRBD1. Germline V lookup: CDR1 LNHDA, CDR2 SQIVND (reference sequence). V shed 5 bases and J 3 bases; nucleotides not matched to a gene: 10. The CDR3 sequence is 15 residues long.

The CDR3 DNA sequence: TGTGCCAGTAGTATGGCCCAGGCCTATGGCTACACCTTC. This sequence encodes CASSMAQAYGYTF. The chain recombines TRBV19 with TRBJ1-2; D gene unclear. Trimming removed 3 bases at V and 4 bases at J, with 9 bases between. Germline CDR1 is LNHDA and CDR2 is SQIVND (reference sequence). This CDR3 region has 13 residues.

CDR3 residues: CASSPSSPGELFF. The CDR3 DNA reads as TGTGCCAGCAGTCCCTCTAGCCCCGGGGAGCTGTTTTTT. V is TRBV7-9 and J is TRBJ2-2, with a possible D match to TRBD2 (5 bases). The V end lost 6 bases, the J end lost 6 bases, and 11 bases lay between the germline ends. There are 13 residues in the CDR3. CDR1 is SEHNR and CDR2 is FQNEAQ in the germline V gene (reference sequence).

This clone has a single count. CDR3 region: CASSLTGGTNYGYTF. In DNA form, the CDR3 reads TGTGCCAGCAGCTTGACGGGGGGTACGAACTATGGCTACACCTTC. The chain uses TRBV5-8 and TRBJ1-2, with D tentatively TRBD1 (5 bases). V lost 1 base and J 2 bases, leaving 12 bases between the germline ends. This CDR3 has 15 amino acids. The germline gives CDR1 SGHTS, CDR2 YDEGEE.

The chain employs TRBV6-1 and TRBJ2-1, with unresolved D. The CDR3 covers 13 residues. Germline V lookup: CDR1 MNHNS, CDR2 SASEGT. Trimming removed 3 bases from V and 14 bases from J, with 17 bases in between. The CDR3, as DNA: TGTGCCAGCAGTGATCTGCCCCTCCAAGACAAGTTCTTC. This translates into CASSDLPLQDKFF.

The gene calls are TRBV7-9 and TRBJ1-2; 10 positions match TRBD1. The ends lost 3 bases at V and 8 bases at J; junction bases unmatched: 9. Germline CDR1 reads SEHNR; CDR2 reads FQNEAQ (reference sequence). This CDR3 contains 15 residues. In DNA, the CDR3 is TGTGCCAGCAGCTTGGCTGGGACAGGGGCGCGGGGCTACACCTTC. This encodes CASSLAGTGARGYTF.

The J gene is TRBJ1-1, the V gene TRBV10-2; D remains ambiguous. Trimming removed 0 bases from V and 1 base from J, with 6 bases in between. The CDR3 is 14 amino acids. Germline V gene lookup returns CDR1 WSHSY and CDR2 SAAADI. The CDR3 loop is CASSESSGNTEAFF. The CDR3 region has the DNA TGCGCCAGCAGTGAGTCGTCAGGGAACACTGAAGCTTTCTTT.

The chain uses TRBV7-8 and TRBJ1-1, with unresolved D. Germline loops: CDR1 SGHVS, CDR2 FQNEAQ. The CDR3 extends over 14 amino acids. Trimming stripped 1 base from V and 1 base from J, with 7 bases between. CDR3 in DNA: TGTGCCAGCAGCTTAGTAGCGGGGAACACTGAAGCTTTCTTT. Protein product: CASSLVAGNTEAFF.

The CDR3 coding sequence is TGTGCCAGCAGTGACGGGGGGGGAATCAACGAGCAGTACTTC. This translates into CASSDGGGINEQYF. The V and J genes are TRBV6-1 and TRBJ2-7; 8 nucleotides match TRBD2. V lost 3 bases to trimming and J lost 5 bases; unmatched junction nucleotides: 6. CDR3 length: 14 amino acids. Looked up from germline, CDR1 is MNHNS and CDR2 is SASEGT.

The chain joins TRBV14 to TRBJ2-3; 9 bases fit TRBD1. V shed 0 bases and J 8 bases; nucleotides not matched to a gene: 9. The length of the CDR3 is 16 residues. Germline CDR1 and CDR2: SGHDN and FVKESK. CDR3 sequence reads: CASSQDAGTGPGTQYF. The CDR3 DNA sequence: TGTGCCAGCAGCCAAGATGCGGGGACAGGGCCCGGTACGCAGTATTTT.

The V gene is TRBV5-1, the J gene TRBJ1-4; 9 nucleotides line up with TRBD1. The junction had 4 bases not matched to a gene; V was cut back by 2 bases and J by 8 bases. This CDR3 contains 14 residues. CDR1 is SGHRS and CDR2 is YFSETQ in the germline V gene. This chain's CDR3 is CASSFGQGREKLFF. CDR3 sequence (DNA): TGCGCCAGCAGCTTTGGACAGGGGAGGGAAAAACTGTTTTTT.

The rearrangement joins TRBV2 to TRBJ1-2; TRBD1 aligns across 7 bases. There are 13 residues in the CDR3. V gave up 7 bases and J gave up 2 bases; unmatched junction bases: 4. Per germline, CDR1 SNHLY and CDR2 FYNNEI. CDR3 DNA sequence: TGTGCCAGCAAGGGGGCCCGGAACTATGGCTACACCTTC. Translating gives CASKGARNYGYTF.

The chain joins TRBV28 to TRBJ2-5; D tentatively reads TRBD1 or TRBD2 (5 bases each). Looked up from germline, CDR1 is MDHEN and CDR2 is SYDVKM. The CDR3 runs to 13 residues. V was pared by 6 bases and J by 4 bases, with 12 bases between. CDR3 residues: CASSPGSRETQYF. CDR3 coding DNA: TGTGCCAGCAGCCCAGGGAGTCGAGAGACCCAGTACTTC.

Remarks on this clone: Additional DNA sequences in this sample encode the identical CDR3. The rearrangement links TRBV9 to TRBJ1-2; D gene unclear. This CDR3 is 14 amino acids long. Trimming left V 4 bases short and J 1 base short, with 11 bases between. The germline CDR1 and CDR2 sequences are SGDLS and YYNGEE. The CDR3 nucleotides are TGTGCCAGCAGCCCCCCCGGGGTTAACTATGGCTACACCTTC. Amino acids: CASSPPGVNYGYTF.

The CDR3 reads CASSQDSRVPEAFF. CDR3 DNA sequence: TGTGCCAGCAGCCAAGATTCCAGGGTACCTGAAGCTTTCTTT. The chain uses TRBV4-2 and TRBJ1-1, with a possible D match to TRBD1 (5 bases). The CDR3 is 14 amino acids. Germline V CDR1 and CDR2: LGHNA, YNFKEQ. V was trimmed by 0 bases and J by 6 bases, leaving 11 bases between them.

The chain uses TRBV2 and TRBJ2-5, with 10 bases that match TRBD1. Germline V gene data show CDR1 as SNHLY and CDR2 as FYNNEI. The CDR3 is 15 amino acids. Unmatched junction bases numbered 8, after V lost 5 bases and J lost 5 bases. This chain's CDR3 is CASSPGTGAWETQYF. CDR3 nucleotide sequence: TGTGCCAGCAGTCCCGGGACAGGGGCTTGGGAGACCCAGTACTTC.

CDR3 loop: CASSGVGQTYEQYF. CDR3 coding DNA: TGTGCCAGCAGCGGCGTAGGGCAAACTTACGAGCAGTACTTC. V and J are TRBV5-5 and TRBJ2-7; D unresolved. The CDR3 is made up of 14 amino acids. CDR1 and CDR2 (germline): SGHKS, YYEKEE (reference sequence). V gave up 4 bases and J gave up 4 bases, with 15 bases separating them.

This chain links TRBV6-5 with TRBJ1-5; D not certain. Trimming removed 0 bases from V and 6 bases from J, with 6 bases in between. Germline CDR1 and CDR2: MNHEY and SVGAGI. This CDR3 contains 13 residues. CDR3 in amino acids: CASSYSSRQPQHF. In DNA, the CDR3 is TGTGCCAGCAGTTACTCTTCGCGTCAGCCCCAGCATTTT.

This chain links TRBV5-5 with TRBJ2-2, with D perhaps assigned TRBD1 or TRBD2 (5 bases each). The CDR3 is 16 amino acids. V was trimmed by 6 bases and J by 0 bases, leaving 15 bases between them. The germline CDR1 and CDR2 sequences are SGHKS and YYEKEE (reference sequence). CDR3 coding DNA: TGTGCCAGCAACCCCACCGGGGCCACGAACACCGGGGAGCTGTTTTTT. Translation: CASNPTGATNTGELFF. Looking up the rest from reference TRBV5-5 and TRBJ2-2 gives the full variable domain: DAGVTQSPTHLIKTRGQQVTLRCSPISGHKSVSWYQQVLGQGPQFIFQYYEKEERGRGNFPDRFSARQFPNYSSELNVNALLLGDSALYLCASNPTGATNTGELFFGEGSRLTVL.

V gene TRBV2 combines with J gene TRBJ1-4, with no clear D. The CDR3 loop spans 13 amino acids. Trimming pared 6 bases from V and 2 bases from J, leaving 7 bases between. CDR1 and CDR2 (germline): SNHLY, FYNNEI. The CDR3 loop reads CASRDGTNEKLFF. The CDR3 DNA is TGTGCCAGCAGAGACGGGACTAATGAAAAACTGTTTTTT.

The chain couples TRBV29-1 to TRBJ2-7; tentatively, D is TRBD2 (5 bases). V shed 4 bases and J shed 6 bases, with 16 bases lying between them. This CDR3 contains 13 residues. CDR1 and CDR2 from the germline V gene are SQVTM and ANQGSEA. The DNA of the CDR3 is TGCAGCGTTGCTGGCGGTGGAGGTCCCGAGCAGTACTTC. Amino acid sequence: CSVAGGGGPEQYF.

V is TRBV2 and J is TRBJ1-1, with a weak D call TRBD1 (6 bases). This CDR3 contains 13 residues. CDR1 SNHLY and CDR2 FYNNEI come from the germline V gene. V lost 6 bases and J lost 2, with 10 bases in between. This chain's CDR3 is CASSLRGNTEAFF. CDR3 nucleotides: TGTGCCAGCAGCCTCAGGGGTAACACTGAAGCTTTCTTT.

The chain links TRBV27 to TRBJ1-5; 8 bases fit TRBD1. The CDR3 spans 14 residues. Germline CDR1 reads MNHEY; CDR2 reads SMNVEV (reference sequence). The V and J ends lost 6 bases and 4 bases, in that order; junction bases with no gene match: 5. The CDR3 is CASRMDRANQPQHF. CDR3 DNA sequence: TGTGCCAGCAGGATGGACAGGGCGAATCAGCCCCAGCATTTT.

V gene TRBV10-3 combines with J gene TRBJ1-5; 9 bases match TRBD1. V trimming: 10 bases; J trimming: 5 bases; junction bases outside the gene matches: 6. This CDR3 has 13 residues. Germline CDR1 and CDR2: ENHRY and SYGVKD. The DNA for the CDR3 is TGTGCCACCTCACAGGGGGCCGATCAGCCCCAGCATTTT. It yields the protein CATSQGADQPQHF.

This chain connects TRBV18 to TRBJ2-6; 7 bases align to TRBD2. Germline CDR1 KGHSH, CDR2 LQKENI. The CDR3 loop spans 16 amino acids. J lost 2 bases, V lost 1 base, and 2 bases had no gene match. The CDR3 DNA follows: TGTGCCAGCTCACCACTTGGGGGGGCTGGGGCCAACGTCCTGACTTTC. It yields the protein CASSPLGGAGANVLTF.

This clone has a single count. V gene TRBV7-9 combines with J gene TRBJ2-3; 11 bases match TRBD2. With V trimmed by 3 bases and J by 0 bases, 2 bases remained unmatched. Germline V gives CDR1 SEHNR, CDR2 FQNEAQ (reference sequence). The CDR3 contains 16 residues. The CDR3: CASSLGLAVSTDTQYF. The CDR3 DNA sequence: TGTGCCAGCAGCTTGGGACTAGCGGTCAGCACAGATACGCAGTATTTT.